One sample yielded the 2 T cell receptor beta chains listed below, sequenced in a study of molecular identifiers for immune sequencing clone quantification. TCRdb reprocessed the PCR reads via MiXCR and lists one record per CDR3 protein. The top ten clones hold around 0.84% of a sample with about 510,000 distinct CDR3 sequences, about 21% of them seen once. Sequenced: naive CD8+ T cells from blood, with Jurkat cell RNA spiked in. The subset was: FACS-sorted CD8+CD4-CCR7+CD45RA+ naive T cells. The receptors stem from a human donor in good health. Some libraries in this study had Jurkat cell RNA spiked in.

For this clonotype: The junction does not match germline at one end; this may be a read error. Here the CDR3 DNA reads TGCGCCAGCAGCCAAAACACGGGAACCTACCATGAGCAGTTCTTC. This translates into CASSQNTGTYHEQFF. The V gene is TRBV4-3, the J gene TRBJ2-1, with D possibly TRBD2 on 5 matching bases. This CDR3 has 15 residues. Germline values: CDR1 LGHNA, CDR2 YSLEER.

This clonotype was observed many times. This rearrangement joins TRBV20-1 to TRBJ2-7; D uncertain. Trimming pared 0 bases from V and 2 bases from J, leaving 5 bases between. CDR1 DFQATT and CDR2 SNEGSKA come from the germline V gene (reference sequence). The CDR3 is 12 amino acids. The CDR3 DNA follows: TGCAGTGCTAGAGACGTGGCCTACGAGCAGTACTTC. It specifies CSARDVAYEQYF.